This T cell receptor (beta chain) is from a study of blood T cell repertoires in COVID-19. In the study overall: Researchers got acute and convalescent COVID-19 samples from the United States, Italy and Spain.

CDR3 length: 16 amino acids. Per germline, CDR1 LNHDA and CDR2 SQIVND (reference sequence). The V gene end was trimmed by 2 bases and the J gene end by 0 bases; junction bases not matched to a gene: 7. Method: immunoSEQ multiplex PCR; TCRdb's copy keeps in-frame clones and lacks some. In the table there are some 260,000 clones, about 91% of which are singletons. The source of this sequence is a man at least 80 years old with acute or convalescent COVID-19. This rearrangement joins TRBV19 to TRBJ2-7; 7 positions agree with TRBD2. Sequenced sample: peripheral blood. Here the CDR3 DNA reads TGTGCCAGTAGTATAAGGGCGGGAGTCCCCTCCTACGAGCAGTACTTC. Protein: CASSIRAGVPSYEQYF.